This T cell receptor (beta chain) emerged from a study of blood T cell repertoires in COVID-19. Study background: There were acute and convalescent COVID-19 samples, and they came from the United States, Italy and Spain. PBMCs, B-cell-depleted T cells, or T cells provided the cDNA or gDNA that made up the material.

The V end lost 0 bases, the J end lost 8 bases, and 12 bases lay between the germline ends. Germline loops: CDR1 SQVTM, CDR2 ANQGSEA. The CDR3 totals 13 residues. Sequencing was performed with immunoSEQ multiplex PCR; in TCRdb, only in-frame clones are kept and a portion is missing. The table shows 210,000 or so clones, with more than 70% occurring only once. This clone was recorded a few times. The TCR sequence derives from an elderly woman with active or convalescent COVID-19. Sequencing was carried out using peripheral blood. The V gene is TRBV29-1, the J gene TRBJ2-3; a weak D match, TRBD2 (5 bases). The DNA for the CDR3 is TGCAGCGTTGAAGAGCAAGCCCTAGCTACGCAGTATTTT. Translating gives CSVEEQALATQYF.